This is a list of T cell receptor beta chains from one sample in a study of shared clonotypes between healthy human individuals. Assay used: immunoSEQ multiplex PCR; TCRdb lists only in-frame clones, some missing. This table holds about 960,000 clones, around 80% found once. Sequenced material: memory CD4+ T cells sorted from blood. These receptors were taken from a man aged 18 to 29 in good health. CDR3s include the opening cysteine and the closing phenylalanine or tryptophan. The D gene is left open where the match is weak. Clone size is shown for a subset of rows, as once, few, many or a class of expanded clone.

abundance,d_gene,j_gene,v_gene,CDR3nt,CDR3aa
NA,NA,TRBJ1-1,TRBV10-3,TGTGCCATCAGTGGAGGAGTGAGCGGGTTTATGGAAGCTTTCTTT,CAISGGVSGFMEAFF
many,NA,TRBJ2-7,TRBV30,TGTGCCTGGAGATCCCCGGGTAGCTCCTACGAGCAGTACTTC,CAWRSPGSSYEQYF
NA,NA,TRBJ1-5,TRBV6-5,TGTGCCAGCAGAAGGGACTCGAGTCCGAATCAGCCCCAGCATTTT,CASRRDSSPNQPQHF
NA,NA,TRBJ1-6,TRBV6-1,TGTGCCAGCAGTGAATCCCAGGGTGGCACCTATAATTCACCCCTCCACTTT,CASSESQGGTYNSPLHF
few,TRBD2,TRBJ2-4,TRBV30,TGTGCCTGGAGTGCCTGGACTAGCGGAGAGAAACTAGCCAAAAACATTCAGTACTTC,CAWSAWTSGEKLAKNIQYF
NA,TRBD1,TRBJ2-1,TRBV19,TGTGCCAGTAGTACCGGACAGGGTGCCTACAATGAGCAGTTCTTC,CASSTGQGAYNEQFF
once,NA,TRBJ1-1,TRBV18,TGTGCCAGCTCACCTTTTGACAGGAACACTGAAGCTTTCTTT,CASSPFDRNTEAFF
NA,NA,TRBJ2-2,TRBV7-2,TGTGCCAGCAGCCCGGGACACACGAACACCGGGGAGCTGTTTTTT,CASSPGHTNTGELFF
NA,TRBD2,TRBJ2-5,TRBV7-7,TGTGCTAGCAGCTTAGGACTAGCGGGGGGTAAAGAGACCCAGTACTTC,CASSLGLAGGKETQYF
NA,TRBD2,TRBJ2-5,TRBV5-6,TGTGCCAGCAGCTCCTTAGCGGGATTACCCCAAGAGACCCAGTACTTC,CASSSLAGLPQETQYF
NA,TRBD2,TRBJ2-1,TRBV27,TGTGCCAGCAGACGTAGCGGGGGGAGTCATGAGCAGTTCTTC,CASRRSGGSHEQFF
once,TRBD1,TRBJ1-2,TRBV7-8,TGTGCCAGCAGCGCCAGCGATACGGACAGGCCGGGGTACGGCTACACCTTC,CASSASDTDRPGYGYTF
NA,NA,TRBJ1-5,TRBV28,TGTGCCAGCAGGCCCGGGGCCCGAGGCGGCAATCAGCCCCAGCATTTT,CASRPGARGGNQPQHF
NA,TRBD2,TRBJ2-1,TRBV7-2,TGTGCCAGCAGCTTAGGACTAGCGGGTGGGCCTGACCAGTTCTTC,CASSLGLAGGPDQFF
once,TRBD1,TRBJ2-6,TRBV28,TGTGCCAGCAGTTTCGGACAGGGGCTACACACTGGGGCCAACGTCCTGACTTTC,CASSFGQGLHTGANVLTF
few,NA,TRBJ1-2,TRBV6-6,TGTGCCGCCCGCCGGGAGTCTGGCTACACCTTC,CAARRESGYTF
NA,NA,TRBJ1-6,TRBV2,TGTGCCAGCAGTGGGACGGTAAATTTGTCACCCCTCCACTTT,CASSGTVNLSPLHF
NA,NA,TRBJ2-3,TRBV5-4,TGTGCCAGCAGCTTGGCAGGTTCGGCTAGCGGCACAGATACGCAGTATTTT,CASSLAGSASGTDTQYF
NA,NA,TRBJ1-5,TRBV10-3,TGTGCCATCAAATCAGGGGAAGGAGGCAATCAGCCCCAGCATTTT,CAIKSGEGGNQPQHF
NA,NA,TRBJ1-5,TRBV19,TGTGCCAGTATGCGGTCGGATCTCGGAGATCAGCCCCAGCATTTT,CASMRSDLGDQPQHF
NA,NA,TRBJ2-5,TRBV15,TGTGCCACCAGCAGAGTATTAGGGACCGAGACCCAGTACTTC,CATSRVLGTETQYF
NA,TRBD1,TRBJ1-5,TRBV7-2,TGTGCCAGCAGCTTTTCCAGGGGGGCAAATCAGCCCCAGCATTTT,CASSFSRGANQPQHF
once,NA,TRBJ2-1,TRBV7-6,TGTGCCAGCAGCTTAGAGAATGAGCAGTTCTTC,CASSLENEQFF
NA,TRBD1,TRBJ1-2,TRBV15,TGTGCCACCAGCAGGGAACAGGGGAACTATGGCTACACCTTC,CATSREQGNYGYTF
NA,NA,TRBJ2-6,TRBV15,TGTGCCACCAGCAGAGATATCAGCTCTGGGGCCAACGTCCTGACTTTC,CATSRDISSGANVLTF
NA,NA,TRBJ1-6,TRBV18,TGTGCCAGCTCACCCCTCACAGGGAAGGAGTCACCCCTCCACTTT,CASSPLTGKESPLHF
NA,NA,TRBJ2-7,TRBV5-1,TGCGCCAGCAGCTGGCAAGGGGATCGTGTCGAGCAGTACTTC,CASSWQGDRVEQYF
NA,NA,TRBJ1-3,TRBV28,TGTGCCAGCAGCGGGGGTGGAAACACCATATATTTT,CASSGGGNTIYF
NA,NA,TRBJ2-5,TRBV6-6,TGTGCCATCTCCTTTGGGTCCCCAATAGAGACCCAGTACTTC,CAISFGSPIETQYF
NA,TRBD2,TRBJ2-7,TRBV10-2,TGCGCCAGCAGTGGGACTAGCGGGGGTGAGCAGTACTTC,CASSGTSGGEQYF
NA,NA,TRBJ1-2,TRBV30,TGTGCCTGGAGTGTACAAATTTATGGCTACACCTTC,CAWSVQIYGYTF
NA,NA,TRBJ2-3,TRBV5-1,TGCGCCAGCAGCAACGGACAGAACACAGATACGCAGTATTTT,CASSNGQNTDTQYF
NA,TRBD1,TRBJ2-7,TRBV9,TGTGCCAGCAGCCCTAGACAGGGAAGGGACGAGCAGTACTTC,CASSPRQGRDEQYF
NA,NA,TRBJ1-3,TRBV29-1,TGCAGCGTTGAAGAGCTTGACGACACCATATATTTT,CSVEELDDTIYF
NA,NA,TRBJ1-1,TRBV28,TGTGCCAGCATTCTGGCAGGGTTGAACACTGAAGCTTTCTTT,CASILAGLNTEAFF
NA,TRBD2,TRBJ2-2,TRBV5-1,TGCGCCAGCAGCTTGGATACGGGAGGGGCCGGGGAGCTGTTTTTT,CASSLDTGGAGELFF
NA,TRBD1,TRBJ1-2,TRBV19,TGTGCCAGTACCCTTGGACAGGGGGAAGGCTACACCTTC,CASTLGQGEGYTF
NA,NA,TRBJ1-1,TRBV28,TGTGCCAGCAGTTTTAGGTGGACAGCTTTCTTT,CASSFRWTAFF
NA,NA,TRBJ2-7,TRBV5-1,TGCGCCAGCAGTTCGAGGGGGAAGGGTTACGAGCAGTACTTC,CASSSRGKGYEQYF
few,NA,TRBJ1-2,TRBV7-2,TGTGCCAGCAGCTTAGCCGCGGACATAATCTATGGCTACACCTTC,CASSLAADIIYGYTF
NA,TRBD1,TRBJ1-5,TRBV4-1,TGCGCCAGCAGCCAAGCGGGAGCCGGGACAGGGAATCAGCCCCAGCATTTT,CASSQAGAGTGNQPQHF
NA,TRBD1,TRBJ1-1,TRBV27,TGTGCCAGCAGTTTCCGACAGGGGTATGAAGCTTTCTTT,CASSFRQGYEAFF
NA,NA,TRBJ1-6,TRBV2,TGTGCCCATCAAGGGGTAGATAATTCACCCCTCCACTTT,CAHQGVDNSPLHF
NA,NA,TRBJ2-5,TRBV11-2,TGTGCCAGCAGCTTAGATAAGGGGACTCGAAAAGAGACCCAGTACTTC,CASSLDKGTRKETQYF
NA,NA,TRBJ2-7,TRBV7-9,TGTGCCAGCAGCCAAGGGGCCAGTGTGAGTACCTACGAGCAGTACTTC,CASSQGASVSTYEQYF
NA,NA,TRBJ1-5,TRBV18,TGTGCCAGCTCACCACCCCTGGCCGGCGGCAATCAGCCCCAGCATTTT,CASSPPLAGGNQPQHF
NA,NA,TRBJ1-5,TRBV11-2,TGTGCCAGCAGCTTAGGAGGGTCCGGCAATCAGCCCCAGCATTTT,CASSLGGSGNQPQHF
NA,TRBD2,TRBJ2-3,TRBV4-1,TGCGCCAGCAGACAGCGGGAGCGTGGTAGCACAGATACGCAGTATTTT,CASRQRERGSTDTQYF